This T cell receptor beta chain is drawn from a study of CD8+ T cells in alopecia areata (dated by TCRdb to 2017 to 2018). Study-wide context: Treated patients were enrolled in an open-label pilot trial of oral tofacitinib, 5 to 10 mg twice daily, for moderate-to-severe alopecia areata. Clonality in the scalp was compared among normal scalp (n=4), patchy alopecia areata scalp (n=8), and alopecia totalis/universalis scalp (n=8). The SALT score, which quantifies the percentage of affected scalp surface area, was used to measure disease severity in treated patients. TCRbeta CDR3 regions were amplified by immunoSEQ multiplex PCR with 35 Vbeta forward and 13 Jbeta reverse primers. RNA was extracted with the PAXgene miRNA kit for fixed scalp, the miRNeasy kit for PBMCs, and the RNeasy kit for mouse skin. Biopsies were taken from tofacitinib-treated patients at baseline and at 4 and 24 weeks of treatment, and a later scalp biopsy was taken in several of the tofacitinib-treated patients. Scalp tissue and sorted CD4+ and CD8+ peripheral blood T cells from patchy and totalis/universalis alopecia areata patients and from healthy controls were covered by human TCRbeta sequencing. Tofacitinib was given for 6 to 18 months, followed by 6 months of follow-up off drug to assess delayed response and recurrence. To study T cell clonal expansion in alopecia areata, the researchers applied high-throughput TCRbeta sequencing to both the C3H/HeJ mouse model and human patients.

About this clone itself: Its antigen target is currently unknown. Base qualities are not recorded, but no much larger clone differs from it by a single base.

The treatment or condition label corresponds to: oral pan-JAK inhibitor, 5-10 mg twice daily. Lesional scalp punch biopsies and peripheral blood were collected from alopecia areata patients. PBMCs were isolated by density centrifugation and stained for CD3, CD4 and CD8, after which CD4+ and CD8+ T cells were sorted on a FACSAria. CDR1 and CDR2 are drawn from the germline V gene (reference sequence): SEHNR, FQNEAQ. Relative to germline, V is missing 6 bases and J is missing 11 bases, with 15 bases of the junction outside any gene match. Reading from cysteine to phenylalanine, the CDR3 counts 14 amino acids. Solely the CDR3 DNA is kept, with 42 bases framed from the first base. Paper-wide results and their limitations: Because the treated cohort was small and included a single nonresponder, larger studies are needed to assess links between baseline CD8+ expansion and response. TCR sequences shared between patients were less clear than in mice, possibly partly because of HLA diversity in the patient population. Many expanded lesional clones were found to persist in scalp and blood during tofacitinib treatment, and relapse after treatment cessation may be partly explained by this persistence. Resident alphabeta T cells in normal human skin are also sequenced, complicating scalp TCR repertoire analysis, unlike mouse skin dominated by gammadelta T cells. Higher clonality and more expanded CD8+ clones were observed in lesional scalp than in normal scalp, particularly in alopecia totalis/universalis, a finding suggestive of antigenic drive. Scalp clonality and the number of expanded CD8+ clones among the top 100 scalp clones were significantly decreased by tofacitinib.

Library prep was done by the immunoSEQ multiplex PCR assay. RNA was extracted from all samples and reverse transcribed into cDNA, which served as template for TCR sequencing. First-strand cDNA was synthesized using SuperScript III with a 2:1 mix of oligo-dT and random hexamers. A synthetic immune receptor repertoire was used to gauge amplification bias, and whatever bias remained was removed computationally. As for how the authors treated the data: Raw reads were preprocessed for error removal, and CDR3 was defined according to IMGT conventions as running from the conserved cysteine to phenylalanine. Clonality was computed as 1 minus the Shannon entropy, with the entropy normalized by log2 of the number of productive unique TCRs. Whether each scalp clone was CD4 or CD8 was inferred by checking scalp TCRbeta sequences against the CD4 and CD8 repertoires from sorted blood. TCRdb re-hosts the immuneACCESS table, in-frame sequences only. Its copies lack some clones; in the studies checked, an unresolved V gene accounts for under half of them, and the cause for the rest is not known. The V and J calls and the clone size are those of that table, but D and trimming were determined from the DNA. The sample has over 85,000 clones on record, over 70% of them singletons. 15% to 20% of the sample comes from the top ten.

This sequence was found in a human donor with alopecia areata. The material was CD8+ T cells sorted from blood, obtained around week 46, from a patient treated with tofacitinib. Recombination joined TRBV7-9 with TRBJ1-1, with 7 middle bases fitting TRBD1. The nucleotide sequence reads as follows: TGTGCCAGCAGAGACACAGGGGACCAGGGTAGGGCTTTCTTT. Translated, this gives CASRDTGDQGRAFF.